These T cell receptor beta chains were read from a single sample in a study of regulatory T cells in long-lasting Graves disease. TCRdb passed the multiplex PCR reads through MiXCR, listing each CDR3 protein once. Of under 700,000 distinct CDR3 sequences detected, roughly 16% appear once; the ten largest clones hold roughly 25%. This sample was also put to use in a study of T cells in Graves' hyperthyroidism and ophthalmopathy.

This specimen consisted of peripheral blood mononuclear cells (PBMCs), obtained at new diagnosis, from a patient treated with antithyroid drugs. These receptors were obtained from a woman aged 35 to 59 with Graves disease. CDR3s include the opening cysteine and the closing phenylalanine or tryptophan. Fields, in order: J gene, clone size, V gene, D gene, CDR3 protein, CDR3 DNA. D genes are given only for firm matches. Only some rows state a clone size, as once, few, many or a class for expanded clones.

TRBJ1-1	many	TRBV12-3/TRBV12-4	.	CASSLGPRGAFF	TGTGCCAGCAGTTTGGGCCCTCGGGGAGCTTTCTTT
TRBJ1-1	many	TRBV28	.	CASSRGRGNTEAFF	TGTGCCAGCAGTCGGGGCAGGGGGAACACTGAAGCTTTCTTT
TRBJ1-1	few	TRBV7-9	.	CASSLGGWGNTEAFF	TGTGCCAGCAGCTTAGGGGGGTGGGGAAACACTGAAGCTTTCTTT
TRBJ2-7	.	TRBV28	TRBD1	CASSLTGSTEQYF	TGTGCCAGCAGTTTGACAGGGAGCACCGAGCAGTACTTC
TRBJ1-5	many	TRBV7-9	TRBD1	CASSRSGGTNQPQHF	TGTGCCAGCAGTCGCTCAGGGGGAACCAATCAGCCCCAGCATTTT
TRBJ2-7	.	TRBV29-1	TRBD2	CSVWVAGGRNEQYF	TGCAGCGTTTGGGTTGCGGGGGGGAGGAATGAGCAGTACTTC
TRBJ2-3	many	TRBV28	TRBD2	CASSFGTSGGDTQYF	TGTGCCAGCAGTTTTGGGACTAGCGGGGGAGATACGCAGTATTTT
TRBJ2-2	few	TRBV7-8	.	CATQTGGNTGELFF	TGTGCCACCCAAACCGGGGGGAACACCGGGGAGCTGTTTTTT
TRBJ2-7	many	TRBV7-8	.	CASSLEGYSGLSSYEQYF	TGTGCCAGCAGCTTAGAGGGTTATAGCGGCCTTTCCTCCTACGAGCAGTACTTC
TRBJ2-7	.	TRBV4-1	TRBD2	CASSLTGTRHYEQYF	TGCGCCAGCAGCTTAACCGGGACTAGGCACTACGAGCAGTACTTC
TRBJ2-5	many	TRBV11-2	.	CASRGSETQYF	TGTGCCAGTCGAGGGTCAGAGACCCAGTACTTC
TRBJ2-1	many	TRBV6-9	TRBD1	CASSYNGQGGGNEQFF	TGTGCCAGCAGTTACAATGGACAGGGAGGTGGCAATGAGCAGTTCTTC
TRBJ1-2	many	TRBV10-1	.	CASSESVGSAKGGYTF	TGCGCCAGCAGTGAGTCAGTCGGATCAGCTAAAGGGGGCTACACCTTC
TRBJ2-5	many	TRBV12-3/TRBV12-4	.	CASSLAEGFETQYF	TGTGCCAGCAGTTTAGCGGAGGGGTTCGAGACCCAGTACTTC
TRBJ1-1	.	TRBV6-1	TRBD1	CASSEALRGQGADEAFF	TGTGCCAGCAGTGAAGCGCTTCGTGGACAGGGGGCAGATGAAGCTTTCTTT
TRBJ2-7	few	TRBV5-1	.	CASSLVVATQSPLKYEQYF	TGCGCCAGCAGCTTGGTGGTGGCTACGCAGTCCCCGCTAAAATACGAGCAGTACTTC
TRBJ2-7	.	TRBV20-1	TRBD1	CSAEQTGSSYEQYF	TGCAGTGCGGAACAGACAGGGAGCTCCTACGAGCAGTACTTC
TRBJ1-2	.	TRBV6-1	.	CAISESDGQGYTF	TGTGCCATCAGTGAGTCGGACGGGCAAGGCTACACCTTC
TRBJ1-1	.	TRBV6-1	TRBD1	CANSWDRDRAFF	TGTGCCAACAGCTGGGACAGGGATCGAGCTTTCTTT
TRBJ1-2	few	TRBV20-1	.	CSAWWNYGYTF	TGCAGTGCGTGGTGGAACTATGGCTACACCTTC
TRBJ1-2	.	TRBV20-1	.	CSAPDERIYGYTF	TGCAGTGCCCCGGACGAGAGAATTTATGGCTACACCTTC
TRBJ2-2	.	TRBV29-1	TRBD2	CSVMTSGGPASGELFF	TGCAGCGTGATGACTAGCGGGGGCCCAGCGTCCGGGGAGCTGTTTTTT
TRBJ2-1	.	TRBV29-1	TRBD2	CSGQLAGGRKQFF	TGCAGCGGCCAACTAGCGGGGGGGCGCAAGCAGTTCTTC
TRBJ2-3	.	TRBV5-4	TRBD1	CASSLPKHGQGESKDTQYF	TGTGCCAGCAGCTTGCCCAAGCACGGACAGGGTGAAAGCAAAGATACGCAGTATTTT
TRBJ2-2	.	TRBV20-1	.	CSVPSGIATNTGELFF	TGCAGTGTCCCGTCCGGGATAGCCACGAACACCGGGGAGCTGTTTTTT
TRBJ1-2	.	TRBV9	.	CASSETPGDYGYTF	TGTGCCAGCAGCGAGACCCCAGGGGACTATGGCTACACCTTC
TRBJ2-3	.	TRBV6-1	TRBD2	CASSEDSLAGWTDTQYF	TGTGCCAGCAGTGAAGACAGCCTAGCGGGGTGGACAGATACGCAGTATTTT
TRBJ2-6	few	TRBV3-1	.	CASSQAGLYGANVLTF	TGTGCCAGCAGCCAAGCAGGGTTATATGGGGCCAACGTCCTGACTTTC
TRBJ2-5	many	TRBV3-1	.	CASSRRGGETQYF	TGTGCCAGCAGCCGGCGGGGCGGGGAGACCCAGTACTTC
TRBJ1-2	few	TRBV15	.	CATSRAREGYTF	TGTGCCACCAGCAGAGCCCGGGAAGGCTACACCTTC
TRBJ2-3	many	TRBV5-5	.	CASRHSMDPSWNTQYF	TGTGCCAGCAGACATTCCATGGACCCATCGTGGAATACGCAGTATTTT
TRBJ1-5	.	TRBV12-3/TRBV12-4	.	CASSLKYKPQHF	TGTGCCAGCAGTTTAAAGTACAAGCCCCAGCATTTT
TRBJ2-7	many	TRBV28	TRBD1	CASSLEDRPLSYEQYF	TGTGCCAGCAGTTTGGAGGACAGGCCGCTCTCCTACGAGCAGTACTTC
TRBJ2-1	many	TRBV5-8	TRBD2	CASSDGRGNGQFF	TGTGCCAGCAGCGACGGGAGGGGGAATGGGCAGTTCTTC
TRBJ2-5	few	TRBV3-1	TRBD2	CASSQHTGGRGETQYF	TGTGCCAGCAGCCAACATACGGGGGGAAGAGGAGAGACCCAGTACTTC
TRBJ1-2	many	TRBV10-3	.	CAISSFAAGDGYTF	TGTGCCATCAGTTCGTTTGCGGCAGGGGATGGCTACACCTTC
TRBJ1-3	.	TRBV30	.	CAWSIPGTSSGNTIYF	TGTGCCTGGAGCATCCCGGGTACCAGCTCTGGAAACACCATATATTTT
TRBJ1-1	.	TRBV28	TRBD1	CASSSPTGGLNTEAFF	TGTGCCAGCAGCTCGCCGACAGGGGGTTTGAACACTGAAGCTTTCTTT
TRBJ1-5	many	TRBV12-3/TRBV12-4	.	CASSPVPRGQPQHF	TGTGCCAGCAGTCCTGTCCCTCGGGGGCAGCCCCAGCATTTT
TRBJ1-1	.	TRBV18	.	CASSPQGEGMAEAFF	TGTGCCAGCTCACCCCAGGGAGAGGGTATGGCTGAAGCTTTCTTT
TRBJ1-3	.	TRBV7-8	.	CASGRGETGNTIYF	TGTGCCAGCGGCCGAGGGGAGACTGGAAACACCATATATTTT
TRBJ1-5	few	TRBV12-3/TRBV12-4	TRBD1	CASSRQGYQPQHF	TGTGCCAGCAGTCGACAGGGTTATCAGCCCCAGCATTTT
TRBJ2-1	.	TRBV5-1	TRBD2	CASSLASSGGYNEQFF	TGCGCCAGCAGCTTGGCTTCTAGCGGGGGATACAATGAGCAGTTCTTC
TRBJ1-1	many	TRBV7-9	.	CASKTGGNTEAFF	TGTGCCAGTAAGACAGGCGGGAACACTGAAGCTTTCTTT
TRBJ1-5	few	TRBV12-3/TRBV12-4	.	CASSLRADSNQPQHF	TGTGCCAGCAGTTTAAGGGCCGATAGCAATCAGCCCCAGCATTTT
TRBJ2-1	many	TRBV3-1	.	CASSQISGRSYNEQFF	TGTGCCAGCAGCCAAATTTCAGGTCGGTCGTACAATGAGCAGTTCTTC
TRBJ2-1	.	TRBV30	.	CACNAAGNVFNEQFF	TGTGCCTGTAACGCGGCGGGGAACGTCTTCAATGAGCAGTTCTTC
TRBJ2-7	.	TRBV19	.	CASSTPPSDGTYEQYF	TGTGCCAGTAGTACCCCCCCCTCAGACGGAACCTACGAGCAGTACTTC
TRBJ2-1	.	TRBV2	.	CASREGHLQFF	TGTGCCAGCAGGGAGGGACACCTCCAGTTCTTC
TRBJ2-7	many	TRBV11-2	.	CASSLVGNSYEQYF	TGTGCCAGCAGCTTAGTTGGGAACTCCTACGAGCAGTACTTC
TRBJ2-3	many	TRBV27	TRBD2	CASKLAGGSTDTQYF	TGTGCCAGCAAGCTAGCGGGGGGAAGCACAGATACGCAGTATTTT
TRBJ2-7	many	TRBV6-5	TRBD1	CASSYSTGAYEQYF	TGTGCCAGCAGTTACTCGACAGGGGCCTACGAGCAGTACTTC